A single sample gave rise to the 28 T cell receptor beta chains below, sequenced in a study of control samples from healthy donors and cancer patients. Measured with immunoSEQ multiplex PCR; TCRdb has only the in-frame clones, and not every one. The profile covers 55,000 to 85,000 clones, with around 92% appearing a single time and around 20% taken by the ten largest. The sequenced sample consisted of PBMCs. The source is a man aged 55 to 70 with lung cancer.

Only one count was recorded for this clone. The chain is built from TRBV5-1 and TRBJ2-7, with 11 bases lining up with TRBD1. After removal of 0 bases from V and 2 bases from J, the junction contained 4 bases not matched to a gene. The CDR3 contains 16 residues. Looked up from germline, CDR1 is SGHRS and CDR2 is YFSETQ. CDR3: CASSLEGQGGAYEQYF. CDR3 sequence (DNA): TGCGCCAGCAGCTTGGAGGGACAGGGGGGGGCCTACGAGCAGTACTTC. Supplemented by reference TRBV5-1 and TRBJ2-7, the full variable domain reads KAGVTQTPRYLIKTRGQQVTLSCSPISGHRSVSWYQQTPGQGLQFLFEYFSETQRNKGNFPGRFSGRQFSNSRSEMNVSTLELGDSALYLCASSLEGQGGAYEQYFGPGTRLTVT.

This clone was observed a single time. This chain connects TRBV4-1 to TRBJ2-3, with 8 bases matching TRBD1. V dropped 7 bases and J dropped 1; count of bases not matched to a gene: 13. The CDR3 loop spans 17 amino acids. Germline CDR1 MGHRA, CDR2 YSYEKL. CDR3 protein: CASNRDPVQGGTDTQYF. The CDR3 region has the DNA TGCGCCAGCAACCGTGATCCGGTACAGGGGGGCACAGATACGCAGTATTTT.

This clone showed up just a few times. The chain links TRBV4-1 to TRBJ1-6, with D maybe TRBD1 (5 bases). Per germline, CDR1 MGHRA and CDR2 YSYEKL. V shed 1 base and J shed 5 bases, with 9 bases lying between them. This CDR3 comprises 15 residues. CDR3 in DNA: TGCGCCAGCAGCCAAGGACTAGGGGATAATTCACCCCTCCACTTT. Amino acids: CASSQGLGDNSPLHF.

This clone was counted once. The V call is TRBV7-3, the J call TRBJ2-1, with 7 positions matching TRBD1. CDR3 length: 14 amino acids. V shed 6 bases, J shed 7 bases, and the junction held 9 bases outside the gene matches. CDR1 and CDR2 from the germline V gene are SGHTA and FQGTGA. CDR3 loop: CASSPHLQGNEQFF. In DNA form, the CDR3 reads TGTGCCAGCAGTCCCCATCTACAGGGGAATGAGCAGTTCTTC. The variable domain in full, with the rest retrieved from reference TRBV7-3 and TRBJ2-1, is GAGVSQTPSNKVTEKGKYVELRCDPISGHTALYWYRQSLGQGPEFLIYFQGTGAADDSGLPNDRFFAVRPEGSVSTLKIQRTERGDSAVYLCASSPHLQGNEQFFGPGTRLTVL.

This clone was seen once. V is TRBV6-5 and J is TRBJ2-1; 10 bases fit TRBD1. The CDR3 spans 16 residues. In germline, CDR1 is MNHEY, CDR2 SVGAGI. V lost 2 bases to trimming and J lost 3 bases; unmatched junction nucleotides: 4. The CDR3 protein is CASSYTGTGDYNEQFF. The DNA of the CDR3 is TGTGCCAGCAGTTACACTGGGACAGGGGACTACAATGAGCAGTTCTTC.

The chain is built from TRBV2 and TRBJ2-7, with no clear D. The CDR3 has 12 residues. The ends were cut back, 1 base at V and 5 bases at J, with 6 bases in the middle. The V gene's germline CDR1 is SNHLY and CDR2 FYNNEI. CDR3 in amino acids: CASSEGLDEQYV. CDR3 sequence (DNA): TGTGCCAGCAGTGAAGGTTTGGACGAGCAGTACGTC.

The V gene is TRBV27, the J gene TRBJ1-6, with D unresolved. V was trimmed by 8 bases and J by 5 bases, leaving 10 bases between them. This CDR3 comprises 13 residues. Germline CDR1 and CDR2: MNHEY and SMNVEV (reference sequence). The CDR3 nucleotides read TGTGCCAGCCGACGGCAGAATAATTCACCCCTCCACTTT. Its protein product is CASRRQNNSPLHF.

The rearrangement joins TRBV5-8 to TRBJ2-5; no reliable D call. The length of the CDR3 is 13 residues. Germline V gene sequence: CDR1 SGHTS, CDR2 YDEGEE. V was cut by 4 bases and J by 4 bases, with 11 bases left in between. The CDR3 DNA follows: TGTGCCAGCAGCCTCGGAGAGAGAGAGACCCAGTACTTC. It is translated as CASSLGERETQYF.

V usage is TRBV5-1 and J usage is TRBJ1-3; 7 bases line up with TRBD1. This CDR3 has 14 residues. Per the germline V gene, CDR1 is SGHRS and CDR2 is YFSETQ. The V segment lost 4 bases and the J segment 2 bases; nucleotides outside the gene matches: 3. CDR3 in DNA: TGCGCCAGCAGCGGGGACAGAACTGGAAACACCATATATTTT. Its protein is CASSGDRTGNTIYF.

This clone was seen once. This rearrangement joins TRBV6-5 to TRBJ1-2, with D unclear. The ends were cut back, 4 bases at V and 8 bases at J, with 17 bases in the middle. The CDR3 has 14 residues. Per germline, CDR1 MNHEY and CDR2 SVGAGI. CDR3 sequence reads: CASSSLTSPKGYTF. CDR3 bases: TGTGCCAGCAGTTCTTTGACCTCCCCGAAGGGCTACACCTTC.

The chain links TRBV6-5 to TRBJ2-7; a possible D gene is TRBD1 (5 bases). V was cut by 7 bases and J by 3 bases, with 13 bases left in between. This CDR3 region has 13 residues. In germline, CDR1 is MNHEY, CDR2 SVGAGI. The CDR3 nucleotides read TGTGCCAGCACTTCAAGACAGTACTACGAGCAGTACGTC. Its translation: CASTSRQYYEQYV.

This clone was detected once. The DNA for the CDR3 is TGTGCCAGCAGCTTAGAGAAACGGGGTCTAGTCGGGGAGCTGTTTTTT. Translating it yields CASSLEKRGLVGELFF. J is TRBJ2-2 and V is TRBV7-6; possible D gene TRBD2, 5 bases. The CDR3 is made up of 16 amino acids. Germline V CDR1 and CDR2: SGHVS, FNYEAQ. Trimming took off 1 base at V and 7 bases at J, with 16 bases between the two ends.

The V call is TRBV11-3, the J call TRBJ2-1; D assignment may be TRBD1 or TRBD2 (6 bases each). Germline V gene sequence: CDR1 SGHNT, CDR2 YENEEA. V was cut by 5 bases and J by 15 bases, with 17 bases left in between. The CDR3 is 12 residues long. The DNA of the CDR3 is TGTGCCAGCAGCCCGGGACTGGGGGCCCCGTTCTTC. Its protein product is CASSPGLGAPFF. Drawing the rest from reference TRBV11-3 and TRBJ2-1, the complete variable domain is EAGVVQSPRYKIIEKKQPVAFWCNPISGHNTLYWYLQNLGQGPELLIRYENEEAVDDSQLPKDRFSAERLKGVDSTLKIQPAELGDSAVYLCASSPGLGAPFFGPGTRLTVL.

The gene calls are TRBV29-1 and TRBJ1-2, with 8 bases aligning to TRBD1. This CDR3 spans 13 amino acids. Germline V gives CDR1 SQVTM, CDR2 ANQGSEA. Unmatched junction bases numbered 1, after V lost 0 bases and J lost 4 bases. CDR3 loop: CSVEEQGGYGYTF. CDR3 in DNA: TGCAGCGTTGAAGAACAGGGGGGCTATGGCTACACCTTC.

This clone has more than one count but fewer than ten. This chain links TRBV5-6 with TRBJ2-7; D gene unclear. There are 14 residues in the CDR3. Germline CDR1 reads SGHDT; CDR2 reads YYEEEE. Trimming shortened V by 0 bases and J by 2 bases, and 9 bases separated the two germline ends. The CDR3 here is CASSLGSPPYEQYV. CDR3 bases: TGTGCCAGCAGCTTGGGGAGCCCCCCCTACGAGCAGTACGTC.

The chain joins TRBV13 to TRBJ2-1; D unclear. CDR3 length: 15 residues. Germline CDR1 and CDR2: PRHDT and FYEKMQ (reference sequence). V was clipped by 5 bases and J by 4 bases, with 15 bases between them. CDR3 sequence reads: CASSPRVLPYNEQFF. CDR3 sequence (DNA): TGTGCCAGCAGCCCTCGAGTCCTCCCTTACAATGAGCAGTTCTTC.

Here the CDR3 DNA reads TGTGCCACCCCGGGGCTAGGGGGTGGGGTTTGGCAGTTCTTC. Its protein is CATPGLGGGVWQFF. The chain couples TRBV7-9 to TRBJ2-1; D is perhaps TRBD1 (6 bases). The germline gives CDR1 SEHNR, CDR2 FQNEAQ (reference sequence). The V and J ends lost 10 bases and 12 bases respectively, with 25 bases between them. The CDR3 loop spans 14 amino acids.

The chain has TRBV11-2 and TRBJ2-3; perhaps TRBD2 as D (7 bases). Germline V gene data show CDR1 as SGHAT and CDR2 as FQNNGV. V lost 3 bases, J lost 6 bases, and 16 bases lay in between. This CDR3 spans 15 amino acids. CDR3 DNA: TGTGCCAGCAGCTTGAGGGGGGGCCTGAGCGATACGCAGTATTTT. It encodes CASSLRGGLSDTQYF. Combining the CDR3 with reference TRBV11-2 and TRBJ2-3 gives the whole variable domain EAGVAQSPRYKIIEKRQSVAFWCNPISGHATLYWYQQILGQGPKLLIQFQNNGVVDDSQLPKDRFSAERLKGVDSTLKIQPAKLEDSAVYLCASSLRGGLSDTQYFGPGTRLTVL.

The chain carries TRBV12-3 or TRBV12-4 and TRBJ1-5; D is possibly TRBD1 (5 bases). V shed 3 bases and J shed 5 bases, with 8 bases lying between them. This CDR3 spans 13 amino acids. The CDR3 DNA is TGTGCCAGCAGTTTGACACAGGATCAGCCCCAGCATTTT. Protein product: CASSLTQDQPQHF.

The chain combines TRBV5-1 with TRBJ1-2; a weak D match, TRBD1 (5 bases). The CDR3 consists of 14 residues. Trimming removed 1 base from V and 2 bases from J, with 9 bases in between. The V gene's germline CDR1 is SGHRS and CDR2 YFSETQ. CDR3 sequence reads: CASSLLTENYGYTF. The CDR3 bases are TGCGCCAGCAGCTTGCTGACAGAAAACTATGGCTACACCTTC.

This sequence joins TRBV5-6 and TRBJ1-1; tentative D call: TRBD1 (6 bases). This CDR3 is 14 amino acids long. Trimming removed 5 bases from V and 4 bases from J, with 15 bases in between. Germline loops: CDR1 SGHDT, CDR2 YYEEEE. The CDR3 loop reads CASRNRERGTEAFF. The CDR3 coding sequence is TGTGCCAGCAGAAACAGGGAGCGGGGCACTGAAGCTTTCTTT.

The CDR3: CSASSTFNQPQHF. CDR3 nucleotides: TGCAGTGCTAGTTCTACTTTCAATCAGCCCCAGCATTTT. The chain is built from TRBV20-1 and TRBJ1-5; the D is unclear. This CDR3 is 13 amino acids long. Germline values: CDR1 DFQATT, CDR2 SNEGSKA (reference sequence). V lost 3 bases, J lost 3 bases, and 9 bases lay in between.

Points on this clone: The junction differs from germline at one of its ends, possibly a read error. The V call is TRBV4-1, the J call TRBJ1-2; D not certain. Germline CDR1 is MGHRA and CDR2 is YSYEKL. This CDR3 has 15 amino acids. DNA of the CDR3: TGCGCCAGCAGCCAAGGGGTCAGGACCAACTATGACTACACCTTC. Its translation: CASSQGVRTNYDYTF.

The V call is TRBV5-6, the J call TRBJ1-1, with 9 positions matching TRBD1. With V trimmed by 4 bases and J by 0 bases, 4 bases remained unmatched. Germline CDR1 SGHDT, CDR2 YYEEEE. The CDR3 runs 15 residues. The CDR3 DNA reads TGTGCCAGCAGCCACAGGGGGCGCATGAACACTGAAGCTTTCTTT. Translating gives CASSHRGRMNTEAFF.

This clone has at least ten counts. This chain joins TRBV2 and TRBJ1-2, with D tentatively TRBD1 (5 bases). Per the germline V gene, CDR1 is SNHLY and CDR2 is FYNNEI. Trimming shortened V by 3 bases and J by 5 bases, and 16 bases separated the two germline ends. The CDR3 has 15 residues. As DNA, the CDR3 is TGTGCCAGCAGTGAGGGGAGACAGATTATTTATGGCTACACCTTC. Its translation: CASSEGRQIIYGYTF.

This clone came up a few times. Germline is not matched at one junction end, which may reflect a read error. The chain employs TRBV6-6 and TRBJ1-1; 9 nucleotides line up with TRBD1. Germline V CDR1 and CDR2: MNHNY, SVGAGI (reference sequence). CDR3 size: 14 residues. CDR3 loop: CASSFGTGNPEAFF. As DNA, the CDR3 is TGTGCCAGCAGTTTTGGGACAGGGAACCCTGAAGCTTTCTTT.

The rearrangement links TRBV5-4 to TRBJ2-2; the D gene is possibly TRBD1 (6 bases). There are 12 residues in the CDR3. V was shortened by 6 bases and J by 3 bases, with 6 bases between the two germline ends. Germline values: CDR1 SGHNT, CDR2 YYREEE (reference sequence). The CDR3 DNA is TGTGCCAGCACAGGGGACACCGGGGAGCTGTTTTTT. It yields the protein CASTGDTGELFF.

The chain carries TRBV9 and TRBJ2-5, with 9 bases identical to TRBD1. V shed 4 bases and J 1 base; nucleotides not matched to a gene: 8. CDR1 is SGDLS and CDR2 is YYNGEE in the germline V gene. The length of the CDR3 is 16 residues. As DNA, the CDR3 is TGTGCCAGCAGCCCCCGACAGGGGGGGTTCCAAGAGACCCAGTACTTC. Translation gives CASSPRQGGFQETQYF. Variable domain in full (rest from reference TRBV9 and TRBJ2-5): DSGVTQTPKHLITATGQRVTLRCSPRSGDLSVYWYQQSLDQGLQFLIQYYNGEERAKGNILERFSAQQFPDLHSELNLSSLELGDSALYFCASSPRQGGFQETQYFGPGTRLLVL.